Sequencing of this T cell receptor beta chain was carried out in a study of blood T cell repertoires in COVID-19. Losses at the gene ends were 8 bases for V and 2 bases for J; bases not matched to a gene: 5. CDR1 is KGHDR and CDR2 is SFDVKD in the germline V gene. The CDR3 has 13 residues. A single count supports this clone. Measured with immunoSEQ multiplex PCR; TCRdb has only the in-frame clones, and not every one. This table holds roughly 440,000 clones, 88% found once. The V call is TRBV24-1, the J call TRBJ2-7; 7 bases map to TRBD1. The sequence derives from a woman aged 50 to 60 with COVID-19, enrolled during active disease. Sequencing was done on a sample of peripheral blood. The CDR3 sequence: CATIGDSPYEQYF. CDR3 nucleotide sequence: TGTGCCACCATTGGGGACAGCCCCTACGAGCAGTACTTC.